These 26 T cell receptor beta chains originate from one sample sequenced in a study of blood T cell repertoires in COVID-19. Clones were read by immunoSEQ multiplex PCR, and TCRdb kept only the in-frame ones, dropping some. The sample holds about 200,000 clones, approximately 86% seen once. Material: PBMCs or T cells enriched from blood (not recorded which). All receptors derive from a woman aged 25-40 years who had been exposed to COVID-19.

The rearrangement links TRBV2 to TRBJ1-2; D is possibly TRBD1 (6 bases). V lost 7 bases to trimming and J lost 4 bases, with 13 bases between them. Germline V gene data show CDR1 as SNHLY and CDR2 as FYNNEI. This CDR3 region has 13 residues. The CDR3 reads CASTEGGLYGYTF. DNA of the CDR3: TGTGCCAGCACCGAGGGGGGGCTCTATGGCTACACCTTC.

The chain couples TRBV27 to TRBJ1-4; the D gene is possibly TRBD1 (6 bases). Germline V gene lookup returns CDR1 MNHEY and CDR2 SMNVEV (reference sequence). The CDR3 runs to 16 residues. The germline V and J ends were trimmed by 5 bases and 8 bases, with 21 bases remaining between them. CDR3 coding DNA: TGTGCCAGCAGTCCAAGATCGGCAGGGGCTGGGGAAAAACTGTTTTTT. Residues: CASSPRSAGAGEKLFF.

This clone was detected once. The V gene is TRBV7-2, the J gene TRBJ2-7; the D gene is possibly TRBD1 (6 bases). This CDR3 region has 15 residues. The V gene's germline CDR1 is SGHTA and CDR2 FQGNSA. The ends were cut back, 0 bases at V and 3 bases at J, with 12 bases in the middle. The CDR3 nucleotides read TGTGCCAGCAGCTTAGCCCAGGGGCCCCTCTACGAGCAGTACTTC. Translated, it gives CASSLAQGPLYEQYF.

V usage is TRBV4-2 and J usage is TRBJ2-7; D is uncertain. The V and J ends lost 1 base and 0 bases respectively, with 7 bases between them. This CDR3 has 14 residues. Germline V gene data show CDR1 as LGHNA and CDR2 as YNFKEQ. The CDR3 is CASSQVHSSYEQYF. The CDR3 nucleotides read TGTGCCAGCAGCCAAGTGCACAGCTCCTACGAGCAGTACTTC.

This clone has only one observation. The genes are TRBV28 and TRBJ1-2, with D possibly being TRBD1 (5 bases). CDR1 MDHEN and CDR2 SYDVKM come from the germline V gene. The CDR3 spans 12 residues. The V gene lost 5 bases and the J gene lost 4 bases, with 8 bases spanning the gap. The CDR3 DNA reads TGTGCCAGCAGTGGGGGGTTCTATGGCTACACCTTC. Translated: CASSGGFYGYTF.

The CDR3 DNA follows: TGTGCCAGCAGCGTAGATGTAGGGGCTAGTGGAAACACCATATATTTT. Translation: CASSVDVGASGNTIYF. The J gene is TRBJ1-3, the V gene TRBV9; D perhaps matches TRBD1 (5 bases). V lost 0 bases and J 3 bases, leaving 13 bases between the germline ends. This CDR3 has 16 residues. The germline V gene encodes CDR1 SGDLS and CDR2 YYNGEE.

The chain links TRBV24-1 to TRBJ1-2, with D maybe TRBD1 (6 bases). Germline-derived CDR1 and CDR2 are KGHDR and SFDVKD. The CDR3 has 16 residues. Trimming took 5 bases from V and 2 from J, leaving 17 bases between them. The CDR3 reads CATSVSDWGLNYGYTF. CDR3 coding DNA: TGTGCCACCAGTGTTTCGGACTGGGGGCTCAACTATGGCTACACCTTC.

The rearrangement uses TRBV7-2 and TRBJ2-7; D possibly corresponds to TRBD1 (5 bases). Trimming took off 3 bases at V and 2 bases at J, with 11 bases between the two ends. Germline values: CDR1 SGHTA, CDR2 FQGNSA. The CDR3 loop spans 14 amino acids. In DNA, the CDR3 is TGTGCCAGCAGCTTGAAACAGGATGCCTACGAGCAGTACTTC. The encoded protein is CASSLKQDAYEQYF.

The V and J genes are TRBV24-1 and TRBJ1-3, with D perhaps TRBD1 (6 bases). The CDR3 is made up of 16 amino acids. Between the trimmed V and J ends, which lost 3 bases and 2 bases, there was a span of 13 bases. The germline gives CDR1 KGHDR, CDR2 SFDVKD. The CDR3 nucleotides are TGTGCCACCAGTGATAGGACAGTCGGTCCTGGAAACACCATATATTTT. It specifies CATSDRTVGPGNTIYF.

This clone has a single count. CDR3 region: CASSQDPAGGPDTQYF. The CDR3 nucleotides are TGTGCCAGCAGCCAAGATCCGGCAGGGGGCCCGGATACGCAGTATTTT. The chain links TRBV3-1 (or the pseudogene TRBV3-2) to TRBJ2-3; 8 bases are a match to TRBD1. The CDR3 runs to 16 residues. CDR1 is LGHDT and CDR2 is YNNKEL in the germline V gene (reference sequence). V gave up 0 bases and J gave up 6 bases; unmatched junction bases: 8.

The chain has TRBV19 and TRBJ1-5; D call uncertain. The CDR3 is 15 residues long. Germline V gene lookup returns CDR1 LNHDA and CDR2 SQIVND (reference sequence). Trimming shortened V by 7 bases and J by 2 bases, and 15 bases separated the two germline ends. CDR3 sequence: CASTKDIRGNQPQHF. The CDR3 coding sequence is TGTGCCAGTACCAAAGACATTCGTGGCAATCAGCCCCAGCATTTT.

J is TRBJ1-5 and V is TRBV3-1 (or the pseudogene TRBV3-2), with D unclear. V was shortened by 2 bases and J by 3 bases, with 8 bases between the two germline ends. The CDR3 runs 14 residues. From germline, CDR1 is LGHDT and CDR2 YNNKEL (reference sequence). CDR3 region: CASSQLGDNQPQHF. For the CDR3, the DNA is TGTGCCAGCAGCCAACTCGGGGACAATCAGCCCCAGCATTTT.

This clone appeared once. CDR3 bases: TGCGCCAGCAGTCATACGGGACTACTAAAACCTAAACCCTACAATGAGCAGTTCTTC. This encodes CASSHTGLLKPKPYNEQFF. The rearrangement links TRBV23-1 to TRBJ2-1, with TRBD2 matching 7 bases. TRBV23-1 is reported as an ORF; its role is uncertain. The CDR3 totals 19 residues. Trimming cost V 3 bases and J 2 bases; bases outside gene matches: 16.

This chain joins TRBV6-5 and TRBJ1-2; 10 bases agree with TRBD1. The CDR3 is 14 amino acids. Per the germline V gene, CDR1 is MNHEY and CDR2 is SVGAGI. Trimming took 4 bases from V and 5 from J; bases not matched to a gene: 4. CDR3 protein: CASSSGQGGYGYTF. The CDR3 region has the DNA TGTGCCAGCAGTTCAGGACAGGGGGGATATGGCTACACCTTC.

This chain connects TRBV2 to TRBJ1-2, with 7 bases that match TRBD1. Trimming at V came to 6 bases and at J to 2 bases, leaving 3 bases not matched to a gene. In germline, CDR1 is SNHLY, CDR2 FYNNEI. CDR3 length: 13 amino acids. CDR3 in DNA: TGTGCCAGCAGGGGGACAGAAAACTATGGCTACACCTTC. Residues: CASRGTENYGYTF.

Here the CDR3 DNA reads TGTGCCAGTAGTAGAGGACGGGAGAACTATGGCTACACCTTC. This gives the protein CASSRGRENYGYTF. V usage is TRBV19 and J usage is TRBJ1-2, with unresolved D. The CDR3 sequence is 14 residues long. The germline gives CDR1 LNHDA, CDR2 SQIVND (reference sequence). The V and J ends lost 4 bases and 2 bases respectively, with 11 bases between them.

The chain combines TRBV27 with TRBJ2-7, with a possible D match to TRBD1 (6 bases). The length of the CDR3 is 14 residues. Trimming cost V 5 bases and J 3 bases, with 14 bases left between them. Germline CDR1 MNHEY, CDR2 SMNVEV (reference sequence). Here the CDR3 DNA reads TGTGCCAGCAGTCTTTTGGGGGCTAACTACGAGCAGTACTTC. Amino acid sequence: CASSLLGANYEQYF.

V and J are TRBV10-2 and TRBJ1-3; 8 positions agree with TRBD1. V was pared by 10 bases and J by 4 bases, with 15 bases of the junction left unmatched. The CDR3 sequence is 16 residues long. Germline loops: CDR1 WSHSY, CDR2 SAAADI. The CDR3 sequence is CANPTGASQPGNTIYF. The DNA for the CDR3 is TGCGCCAACCCGACAGGGGCTTCACAGCCCGGAAACACCATATATTTT.

This chain connects TRBV5-1 to TRBJ2-7; 9 bases agree with TRBD2. The J segment lost 2 bases and the V segment lost 3 bases, leaving 6 bases of the junction unmatched. The length of the CDR3 is 15 residues. Germline CDR1 SGHRS, CDR2 YFSETQ. The CDR3, as DNA: TGCGCCAGCAGCTCATTGACTAGCGGAGCCTACGAGCAGTACTTC. It yields the protein CASSSLTSGAYEQYF.

The rearrangement joins TRBV7-2 to TRBJ1-5, with 8 nucleotides matching TRBD1. CDR3 length: 14 residues. The V and J ends lost 4 bases and 6 bases, in that order; junction bases with no gene match: 5. Germline V gives CDR1 SGHTA, CDR2 FQGNSA. The chain's CDR3 is CASSYGQGLQPQHF. CDR3 sequence (DNA): TGTGCCAGCAGCTATGGACAGGGTCTTCAGCCCCAGCATTTT.

The genes are TRBV18 and TRBJ1-1, with D tentatively TRBD1 (6 bases). Germline CDR1 and CDR2: KGHSH and LQKENI. Trimming took 3 bases from V and 2 from J, leaving 13 bases between them. The CDR3 contains 15 residues. CDR3 nucleotide sequence: TGTGCCAGCTCACCCCGGGACACTCGAAACACTGAAGCTTTCTTT. The encoded protein is CASSPRDTRNTEAFF.

This clone was counted a few times. V is TRBV19 and J is TRBJ2-3; 7 bases match TRBD1. V lost 6 bases, J lost 1 base, and 10 bases stayed unmatched. The CDR3 has 16 amino acids. Germline CDR1 and CDR2: LNHDA and SQIVND (reference sequence). The CDR3 region has the DNA TGTGCCAGTAGGGTACATGGACAGGAGGGCACAGATACGCAGTATTTT. As protein: CASRVHGQEGTDTQYF.

In its sample, this clone was seen once. The V and J genes are TRBV21-1 and TRBJ1-1. TRBV21-1 is deemed a pseudogene. The CDR3 length is 15 residues. CDR3 coding DNA: TGTGCCAGCAGCAAAGATGGGTTTGTTCGGAGGGAAGCTTTCTTT. Translation: CASSKDGFVRREAFF.

V usage is TRBV28 and J usage is TRBJ2-3; the D gene is possibly TRBD1 (5 bases). Per the germline V gene, CDR1 is MDHEN and CDR2 is SYDVKM. The CDR3 has 13 amino acids. V was shortened by 4 bases and J by 4 bases, with 9 bases between the two germline ends. The CDR3 region is CASSSQGADTQYF. The CDR3 DNA follows: TGTGCCAGCAGTTCCCAGGGTGCAGATACGCAGTATTTT.

The rearrangement joins TRBV5-4 to TRBJ2-7, with 8 bases identical to TRBD2. This CDR3 comprises 16 residues. The junction had 9 bases not matched to a gene; V was cut back by 2 bases and J by 2 bases. The V gene's germline CDR1 is SGHNT and CDR2 YYREEE (reference sequence). The CDR3 DNA is TGTGCCAGCAGCTTCCTGGGCCGGGGGGGAACCTACGAGCAGTACTTC. Protein product: CASSFLGRGGTYEQYF.

This clone appeared a single time. The chain has TRBV10-3 and TRBJ1-5; D might be TRBD1 (6 bases). The CDR3 has 13 amino acids. Germline V gene data show CDR1 as ENHRY and CDR2 as SYGVKD. The germline V and J ends were trimmed by 8 bases and 6 bases, with 14 bases remaining between them. The CDR3 DNA reads TGTGCCATCGATCCGGGGGGCGGTCAGCCCCAGCATTTT. Protein product: CAIDPGGGQPQHF.